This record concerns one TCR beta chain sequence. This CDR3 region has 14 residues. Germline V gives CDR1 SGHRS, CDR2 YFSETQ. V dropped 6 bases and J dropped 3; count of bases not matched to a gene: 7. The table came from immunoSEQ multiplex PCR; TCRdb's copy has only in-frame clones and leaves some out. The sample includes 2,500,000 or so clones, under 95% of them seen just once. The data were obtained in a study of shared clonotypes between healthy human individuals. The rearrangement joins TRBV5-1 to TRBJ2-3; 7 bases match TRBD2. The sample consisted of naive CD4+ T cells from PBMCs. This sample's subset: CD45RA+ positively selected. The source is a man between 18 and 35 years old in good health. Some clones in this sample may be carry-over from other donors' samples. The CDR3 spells CASNSAGRTDTQYF. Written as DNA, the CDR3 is TGCGCCAGCAATTCAGCGGGGAGAACAGATACGCAGTATTTT.